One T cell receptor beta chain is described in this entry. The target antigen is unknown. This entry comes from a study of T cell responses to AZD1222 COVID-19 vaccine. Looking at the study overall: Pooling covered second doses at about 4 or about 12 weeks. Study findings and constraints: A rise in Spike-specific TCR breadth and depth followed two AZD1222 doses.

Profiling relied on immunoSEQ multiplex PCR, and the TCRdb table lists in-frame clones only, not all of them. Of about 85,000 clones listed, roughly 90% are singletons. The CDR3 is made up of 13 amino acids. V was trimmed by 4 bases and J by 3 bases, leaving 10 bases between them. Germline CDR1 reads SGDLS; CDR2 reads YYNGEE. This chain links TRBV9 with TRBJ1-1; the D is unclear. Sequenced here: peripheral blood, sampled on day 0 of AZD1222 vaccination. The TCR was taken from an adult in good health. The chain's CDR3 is CASSPGLYTEAFF. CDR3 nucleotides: TGTGCCAGCAGCCCCGGGTTGTACACTGAAGCTTTCTTT.